Listed here are 30 T cell receptor beta chains from one sample, sequenced in a study of cytomegalovirus exposure and HLA in healthy donors. The PCR made use of 60 Vbeta and 13 Jbeta primers. Measured with immunoSEQ multiplex PCR; TCRdb has only the in-frame clones, and not every one. The data hold roughly 250,000 clones, with more than 55% observed a single time. The sequencing sample was made of PBMCs. These receptors came from a female donor in good health and CMV-seronegative.

J is TRBJ2-7 and V is TRBV7-2; D may be TRBD1 (6 bases). V was shortened by 5 bases and J by 9 bases, with 14 bases between the two germline ends. In germline, CDR1 is SGHTA, CDR2 FQGNSA. The CDR3 consists of 12 residues. In nucleotides, the CDR3 is TGTGCCAGCAGCCTCCGCGCAGGGGCGCAGTACTTC. This translates into CASSLRAGAQYF. Full variable domain (remainder filled in from reference TRBV7-2 and TRBJ2-7): GAGVSQSPSNKVTEKGKDVELRCDPISGHTALYWYRQSLGQGLEFLIYFQGNSAPDKSGLPSDRFSAERTGGSVSTLTIQRTQQEDSAVYLCASSLRAGAQYFGPGTRLTVT.

The J gene is TRBJ1-1, the V gene TRBV19; D is ambiguous. Germline V gene sequence: CDR1 LNHDA, CDR2 SQIVND (reference sequence). V lost 5 bases, J lost 1 base, and 8 bases lay in between. The CDR3 extends over 13 amino acids. CDR3 sequence: CASSLNRNTEAFF. The CDR3 DNA follows: TGTGCCAGTAGTTTAAATAGGAACACTGAAGCTTTCTTT.

The chain combines TRBV19 with TRBJ1-4; D uncertain. The germline V gene encodes CDR1 LNHDA and CDR2 SQIVND (reference sequence). This CDR3 region has 14 residues. Trimming left V 5 bases short and J 4 bases short, with 11 bases between. The chain's CDR3 is CASSQTSNNEKLFF. The DNA for the CDR3 is TGTGCCAGTAGTCAGACATCTAATAATGAAAAACTGTTTTTT.

The chain employs TRBV27 and TRBJ2-3; 9 bases align to TRBD2. Per germline, CDR1 MNHEY and CDR2 SMNVEV (reference sequence). The CDR3 spans 15 residues. Trimming removed 6 bases from V and 3 bases from J; junction bases left unmatched: 7. The CDR3 bases are TGTGCCAGCAGCCCCGGGACTAGCCGTACAGATACGCAGTATTTT. As protein: CASSPGTSRTDTQYF.

This clone turned up a few times. This chain connects TRBV7-3 to TRBJ2-3, with D possibly TRBD2 on 6 matching bases. Trimming left V 3 bases short and J 6 bases short, with 19 bases between. Germline CDR1 and CDR2: SGHTA and FQGTGA. CDR3 length: 16 amino acids. CDR3 DNA sequence: TGTGCCAGCAGCTTGCCGGAGGGACTGACCGGGGATACGCAGTATTTT. This encodes CASSLPEGLTGDTQYF. The full variable domain, with the rest looked up from reference TRBV7-3 and TRBJ2-3, is GAGVSQTPSNKVTEKGKYVELRCDPISGHTALYWYRQSLGQGPEFLIYFQGTGAADDSGLPNDRFFAVRPEGSVSTLKIQRTERGDSAVYLCASSLPEGLTGDTQYFGPGTRLTVL.

This rearrangement joins TRBV28 to TRBJ2-2; 9 bases align to TRBD2. The germline V gene encodes CDR1 MDHEN and CDR2 SYDVKM. J was trimmed by 6 bases and V by 0 bases; bases with no gene match: 5. CDR3 length: 16 residues. The CDR3 DNA sequence: TGTGCCAGCAGTTTATGGGCTAGCGGGACCGCCGGGGAGCTGTTTTTT. Protein product: CASSLWASGTAGELFF.

The chain carries TRBV6-6 and TRBJ2-5; possible D gene TRBD1, 5 bases. From germline, CDR1 is MNHNY and CDR2 SVGAGI (reference sequence). The length of the CDR3 is 15 residues. Trimming shortened V by 6 bases and J by 5 bases, and 19 bases separated the two germline ends. DNA for the CDR3: TGTGCCAGCAGGGGAAGACATCAGGGAAGGGAGACCCAGTACTTC. This codes for CASRGRHQGRETQYF.

The sample holds a few counts of this clone. V usage is TRBV5-4 and J usage is TRBJ1-1; 7 bases map to TRBD1. V lost 4 bases to trimming and J lost 3 bases; unmatched junction nucleotides: 9. Germline V gene data show CDR1 as SGHNT and CDR2 as YYREEE (reference sequence). This CDR3 is built from 15 residues. The CDR3 reads CASSQRRGRDTEAFF. CDR3 in DNA: TGTGCCAGCAGCCAACGAAGGGGGCGAGACACTGAAGCTTTCTTT.

The chain couples TRBV5-1 to TRBJ2-5, with 7 bases that match TRBD1. V shed 2 bases, J shed 1 base, and the junction held 8 bases outside the gene matches. Germline V lookup: CDR1 SGHRS, CDR2 YFSETQ. The CDR3 has 16 amino acids. CDR3 protein: CASSFNRQGPQETQYF. The DNA of the CDR3 is TGCGCCAGCAGCTTCAACAGACAGGGCCCCCAAGAGACCCAGTACTTC.

A few counts support this clone. The J gene is TRBJ2-7, the V gene TRBV15, with D possibly TRBD1 on 6 matching bases. The CDR3 runs to 14 residues. V was trimmed by 4 bases and J by 0 bases, leaving 10 bases between them. Per germline, CDR1 LNHNV and CDR2 YYDKDF (reference sequence). This CDR3 reads CATSIQGHSYEQYF. For the CDR3, the DNA is TGTGCCACCAGCATCCAGGGGCACTCCTACGAGCAGTACTTC.

This chain links TRBV20-1 with TRBJ1-2; D unresolved. Germline values: CDR1 DFQATT, CDR2 SNEGSKA (reference sequence). This CDR3 is built from 9 residues. The CDR3 sequence: CSASLGYTF. The DNA for the CDR3 is TGCAGCGCCTCACTTGGCTACACCTTC.

This rearrangement joins TRBV10-2 to TRBJ1-1; no firm D call. The germline V gene has CDR1 WSHSY and CDR2 SAAADI. V was clipped by 8 bases and J by 6 bases, with 16 bases between them. The CDR3 totals 13 residues. The CDR3 DNA reads as TGCGCCAGCTCTCCCGGGAACCGGGCTGAAGCTTTCTTT. Amino acid sequence: CASSPGNRAEAFF.

The V gene is TRBV19, the J gene TRBJ2-1, with 9 positions matching TRBD2. The CDR3 has 15 amino acids. J gave up 2 bases and V 7 bases, and 6 bases lay outside the gene matches. Germline CDR1 and CDR2: LNHDA and SQIVND (reference sequence). CDR3 region: CASTFSGSAYNEQFF. CDR3 bases: TGTGCCAGTACCTTTAGCGGGAGCGCCTACAATGAGCAGTTCTTC. Full variable domain (missing parts from reference TRBV19 and TRBJ2-1): DGGITQSPKYLFRKEGQNVTLSCEQNLNHDAMYWYRQDPGQGLRLIYYSQIVNDFQKGDIAEGYSVSREKKESFPLTVTSAQKNPTAFYLCASTFSGSAYNEQFFGPGTRLTVL.

The chain employs TRBV7-9 and TRBJ1-1; tentative D call: TRBD1 (5 bases). This CDR3 spans 14 amino acids. Trimming removed 5 bases from V and 4 bases from J, with 14 bases in between. Germline lookup yields CDR1 SEHNR and CDR2 FQNEAQ (reference sequence). The CDR3: CASSGGRWGTEAFF. The CDR3 bases are TGTGCCAGCAGCGGGGGGAGGTGGGGCACTGAAGCTTTCTTT. Full variable domain (missing parts from reference TRBV7-9 and TRBJ1-1): DTGVSQNPRHKITKRGQNVTFRCDPISEHNRLYWYRQTLGQGPEFLTYFQNEAQLEKSRLLSDRFSAERPKGSFSTLEIQRTEQGDSAMYLCASSGGRWGTEAFFGQGTRLTVV.

V and J are TRBV6-5 and TRBJ1-2; D is perhaps TRBD1 (5 bases). Germline V gene sequence: CDR1 MNHEY, CDR2 SVGAGI. V was cut by 10 bases and J by 0 bases, with 18 bases left in between. This CDR3 spans 15 amino acids. CDR3 residues: CANRDVGEANYGYTF. DNA for the CDR3: TGTGCCAACAGAGATGTAGGGGAGGCTAACTATGGCTACACCTTC.

The CDR3 spells CASPGAGGFSPLHF. For the CDR3, the DNA is TGTGCCTCACCGGGCGCAGGGGGCTTTTCACCCCTCCACTTT. J is TRBJ1-6 and V is TRBV6-5; 8 nucleotides match TRBD1. Germline CDR1 and CDR2: MNHEY and SVGAGI. This CDR3 spans 14 amino acids. The J segment lost 9 bases and the V segment lost 11 bases, leaving 12 bases of the junction unmatched.

This rearrangement joins TRBV19 to TRBJ2-1; 9 bases match TRBD1. Unmatched junction bases numbered 8, after V lost 9 bases and J lost 2 bases. Germline CDR1 is LNHDA and CDR2 is SQIVND (reference sequence). This CDR3 region has 15 residues. The CDR3 DNA reads TGTGCCAGCCGGACAGGGGTCTCCCCCTACAATGAGCAGTTCTTC. Translated, it gives CASRTGVSPYNEQFF.

This chain uses TRBV5-1 with TRBJ2-1; 10 bases align to TRBD2. CDR3 length: 15 amino acids. V shed 5 bases and J 8 bases; nucleotides not matched to a gene: 10. Germline CDR1 and CDR2: SGHRS and YFSETQ. For the CDR3, the DNA is TGCGCCAGCAGTAAACTAGCGGGGCCCGGGGATGAGCAGTTCTTC. Translated: CASSKLAGPGDEQFF.

The V and J genes are TRBV9 and TRBJ2-1; D is perhaps TRBD2 (6 bases). The CDR3 loop spans 15 amino acids. Germline-derived CDR1 and CDR2 are SGDLS and YYNGEE. V gave up 2 bases and J gave up 9 bases, with 18 bases separating them. The CDR3: CASSVNRGRVGEQFF. The DNA for the CDR3 is TGTGCCAGCAGCGTTAACCGGGGGAGAGTCGGTGAGCAGTTCTTC.

This chain connects TRBV27 to TRBJ2-3; the D gene is possibly TRBD2 (6 bases). Germline assignment: CDR1 MNHEY and CDR2 SMNVEV (reference sequence). The CDR3 sequence is 13 residues long. V shed 1 base and J shed 8 bases, with 10 bases lying between them. The CDR3 loop reads CASSLYDGGTQYF. In nucleotides, the CDR3 is TGTGCCAGCAGTTTATATGACGGGGGTACGCAGTATTTT.

Details on this clone: The junction departs from germline at one end; a sequencing error may be responsible. This chain connects TRBV7-7 to TRBJ2-7; 8 bases align to TRBD1. The CDR3 length is 14 residues. CDR1 is SSHAT and CDR2 is FNYEAQ in the germline V gene (reference sequence). The CDR3 region is CASSPNRGSYEQYF. In DNA form, the CDR3 reads TGTGCTAGCAGCCCTAACAGGGGGAGCTACGAGCAGTACTTC.

In regard to this clone: One junction end disagrees with the germline gene, perhaps due to a read error. The rearrangement joins TRBV15 to TRBJ2-5, with 11 nucleotides matching TRBD2. CDR3 length: 14 amino acids. The germline V gene encodes CDR1 LNHNV and CDR2 YYDKDF (reference sequence). Here the CDR3 DNA reads TGTGCCACCAGCCGGGACTTTAGCGGGAGGGCCATAAACTTC. This translates into CATSRDFSGRAINF.

This clone was seen just once. The V and J genes are TRBV11-2 and TRBJ2-1; 12 bases match TRBD2. After removal of 5 bases from V and 5 bases from J, the junction contained 4 bases not matched to a gene. This CDR3 spans 15 amino acids. Germline CDR1 and CDR2: SGHAT and FQNNGV. The CDR3 DNA follows: TGTGCCAGCAGCATAAGACTAGCGGGAGACAATGAGCAGTTCTTC. It translates to CASSIRLAGDNEQFF.

The chain has TRBV5-1 and TRBJ2-5; D not certain. The CDR3 totals 14 residues. V was cut by 0 bases and J by 4 bases, with 10 bases left in between. Per the germline V gene, CDR1 is SGHRS and CDR2 is YFSETQ. The CDR3, as DNA: TGCGCCAGCAGCTTGGCCCAGGCGCCAGAGACCCAGTACTTC. This translates into CASSLAQAPETQYF.

The V and J genes are TRBV7-8 and TRBJ2-7, with a tentative D call TRBD1 (5 bases). With 5 bases removed from V and 1 base from J, the gap between germline ends came to 24 bases. This CDR3 spans 18 amino acids. Germline lookup yields CDR1 SGHVS and CDR2 FQNEAQ. As DNA, the CDR3 is TGTGCCAGCAGCCTAATAGTGGGGCCTAGTTATCAGTCCTACGAGCAGTACTTC. Translated, it gives CASSLIVGPSYQSYEQYF.

As for this clone: The germline gene is not matched at one end of the junction; a read error may be the cause. DNA for the CDR3: TGTGCCAGCAGTTTTTCCAGGGGGCATGAAAAACTGTATTTT. Encoded protein: CASSFSRGHEKLYF. The chain recombines TRBV27 with TRBJ1-4; 8 bases align to TRBD1. Looked up from germline, CDR1 is MNHEY and CDR2 is SMNVEV (reference sequence). This CDR3 is 14 amino acids long.

The chain employs TRBV5-1 and TRBJ2-5; D might be TRBD2 (5 bases). The CDR3 spans 13 residues. Germline CDR1 reads SGHRS; CDR2 reads YFSETQ. V lost 2 bases to trimming and J lost 3 bases, with 8 bases between them. This CDR3 is CASSFRGEETQYF. CDR3 coding DNA: TGCGCCAGCAGCTTTCGGGGTGAAGAGACCCAGTACTTC.

V is TRBV5-1 and J is TRBJ2-5; maybe TRBD2 (5 bases). Germline CDR1 SGHRS, CDR2 YFSETQ. The CDR3 covers 14 residues. The V end lost 4 bases, the J end lost 4 bases, and 14 bases lay between the germline ends. The CDR3 loop reads CASSVASGRETQYF. The DNA of the CDR3 is TGCGCCAGCAGCGTAGCTAGTGGGAGAGAGACCCAGTACTTC. The full variable domain, with the rest looked up from reference TRBV5-1 and TRBJ2-5, is KAGVTQTPRYLIKTRGQQVTLSCSPISGHRSVSWYQQTPGQGLQFLFEYFSETQRNKGNFPGRFSGRQFSNSRSEMNVSTLELGDSALYLCASSVASGRETQYFGPGTRLLVL.

The rearrangement links TRBV9 to TRBJ2-7, with 7 bases that match TRBD2. Germline assignment: CDR1 SGDLS and CDR2 YYNGEE. Losses at the gene ends were 3 bases for V and 2 bases for J; bases not matched to a gene: 14. The CDR3 totals 17 residues. CDR3 DNA: TGTGCCAGCAGCGCCCCTGACACTAGCGCCAGTCCCTACGAGCAGTACTTC. It codes for CASSAPDTSASPYEQYF.

The chain couples TRBV19 to TRBJ2-1; tentatively, D is TRBD2 (5 bases). V gave up 1 base and J gave up 10 bases, with 17 bases separating them. Germline CDR1 reads LNHDA; CDR2 reads SQIVND (reference sequence). CDR3 size: 15 residues. CDR3: CASSIAGGPTREQFF. The CDR3 DNA sequence: TGTGCCAGTAGTATAGCCGGAGGTCCTACCAGGGAGCAGTTCTTC.